These 11 T cell receptor beta chains originate from one sample sequenced in a study of T-cell memory formation after mild COVID-19. TCRdb reanalysed the 5' RACE reads using MiXCR and keeps one entry per CDR3 protein. The sample records 250,000 to 300,000 distinct CDR3 sequences, around 16% being singletons. The specimen sequenced was PBMCs or a T cell subset sorted from them (not recorded which). Receptors originate from a man aged 18 to 29 who had mild COVID-19 (a few samples of this study predate the infection). Cell type and time point are not known.

This clonotype turned up a few times. The chain carries TRBV27 and TRBJ2-7, with TRBD1 matching 9 bases. Trimming cost V 6 bases and J 2 bases; bases outside gene matches: 5. Germline V gene sequence: CDR1 MNHEY, CDR2 SMNVEV (reference sequence). The CDR3 covers 14 residues. The CDR3, as DNA: TGTGCCAGCAGGGGGACAGGGCTTCCCTACGAGCAGTACGTC. Translated: CASRGTGLPYEQYV.

The chain couples TRBV5-1 to TRBJ2-5; TRBD2 aligns across 7 bases. CDR1 is SGHRS and CDR2 is YFSETQ in the germline V gene. This CDR3 region has 15 residues. The J segment lost 2 bases and the V segment lost 4 bases, leaving 8 bases of the junction unmatched. The CDR3 bases are TGCGCCAGCAGCACCGATCCTAGCGGTCAAGAGACCCAGTACTTC. Encoded protein: CASSTDPSGQETQYF.

This clonotype was detected a few times. The V and J genes are TRBV10-3 and TRBJ1-2, with no clear D. Trimming pared 10 bases from V and 4 bases from J, leaving 7 bases between. Germline V gene sequence: CDR1 ENHRY, CDR2 SYGVKD. The CDR3 loop spans 10 amino acids. CDR3 in amino acids: CATRGYGYTF. The CDR3 DNA follows: TGTGCCACCCGGGGCTATGGCTACACCTTC.

This clonotype was found a few times. The chain employs TRBV4-3 and TRBJ1-1; 7 bases align to TRBD1. V lost 3 bases and J lost 1; bases outside the gene matches: 5. Germline CDR1 reads LGHNA; CDR2 reads YSLEER. The CDR3 has 15 residues. The DNA of the CDR3 is TGCGCCAGCAGCCACTTGACAGGGAGGAACACTGAAGCTTTCTTT. It translates to CASSHLTGRNTEAFF.

V gene TRBV7-6 combines with J gene TRBJ2-5; D unresolved. The CDR3 covers 14 residues. Per the germline V gene, CDR1 is SGHVS and CDR2 is FNYEAQ. V shed 1 base and J shed 5 bases, with 11 bases lying between them. DNA of the CDR3: TGTGCCAGCAGCTTAGAACCCAGCAGCGAGACCCAGTACTTC. Encoded protein: CASSLEPSSETQYF.

This sequence joins TRBV4-1 and TRBJ1-1, with D possibly matching TRBD1 (5 bases). Trimming stripped 0 bases from V and 4 bases from J, with 12 bases between. The CDR3 consists of 15 residues. Germline assignment: CDR1 MGHRA and CDR2 YSYEKL. The CDR3 is CASSQEEGRSTEAFF. The DNA of the CDR3 is TGCGCCAGCAGCCAAGAAGAGGGGAGGTCCACTGAAGCTTTCTTT.

Notes on this clonotype: Because the CDR3 is missing its conserved closing phenylalanine or tryptophan, this is likely a read error. This rearrangement joins TRBV12-3 or TRBV12-4 to TRBJ1-5; D not resolved. The CDR3 spans 14 residues. Trimming removed 6 bases at V and 0 bases at J, with 9 bases between. The CDR3 is CASSWGSSNQPQHL. Here the CDR3 DNA reads TGTGCCAGCAGCTGGGGTTCTAGCAATCAGCCCCAGCATTTA.

CDR3 sequence: CASSYSGIRTVNTEAFF. The CDR3 nucleotides read TGTGCCAGCAGTTACTCGGGGATCAGGACCGTGAACACTGAAGCTTTCTTT. The chain joins TRBV6-2 or TRBV6-3 to TRBJ1-1, with D hard to call. This CDR3 contains 17 residues. Trimming stripped 0 bases from V and 0 bases from J, with 14 bases between. Germline V gene lookup returns CDR1 MNHEY and CDR2 SVGEGT.

This clonotype has more than one count but fewer than ten. This chain uses TRBV5-1 with TRBJ2-1; TRBD2 aligns across 8 bases. The germline V gene encodes CDR1 SGHRS and CDR2 YFSETQ. Trimming at V came to 0 bases and at J to 0 bases, leaving 5 bases not matched to a gene. The CDR3 is 17 amino acids. CDR3 amino acids: CASSLGLAGSSYNEQFF. In DNA form, the CDR3 reads TGCGCCAGCAGCTTGGGTTTAGCGGGGTCCTCCTACAATGAGCAGTTCTTC.

This chain uses TRBV6-2 or TRBV6-3 with TRBJ2-1; D assignment may be TRBD1 or TRBD2 (6 bases each). The germline CDR1 and CDR2 sequences are MNHEY and SVGEGT. The CDR3 length is 14 residues. The V end lost 4 bases, the J end lost 8 bases, and 15 bases lay between the germline ends. CDR3 coding DNA: TGTGCCAGCAGTTTCGGGGGCCCGGGGTATGAGCAGTTCTTC. It translates to CASSFGGPGYEQFF.

The chain employs TRBV4-1 and TRBJ1-6, with D uncertain. Germline CDR1 MGHRA, CDR2 YSYEKL. The ends were cut back, 3 bases at V and 7 bases at J, with 7 bases in the middle. This CDR3 is built from 13 residues. Here the CDR3 DNA reads TGCGCCAGCAGCCATGTCGGAAATTCACCCCTCCACTTT. As protein: CASSHVGNSPLHF.